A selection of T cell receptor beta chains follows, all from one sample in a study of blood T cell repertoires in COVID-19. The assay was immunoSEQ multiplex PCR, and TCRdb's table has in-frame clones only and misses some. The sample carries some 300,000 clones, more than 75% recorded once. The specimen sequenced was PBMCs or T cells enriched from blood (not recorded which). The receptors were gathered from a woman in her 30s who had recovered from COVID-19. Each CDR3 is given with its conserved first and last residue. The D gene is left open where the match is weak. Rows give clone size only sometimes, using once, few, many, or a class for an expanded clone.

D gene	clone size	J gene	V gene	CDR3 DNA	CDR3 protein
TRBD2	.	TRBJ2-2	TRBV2	TGTGCCAGCAGTGAATCGGGGGGGACTAACACCGGGGAGCTGTTTTTT	CASSESGGTNTGELFF
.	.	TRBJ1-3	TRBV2	TGTGCCAGCAGTGACTCCCCGAGCTCTGGAAACACCATATATTTT	CASSDSPSSGNTIYF
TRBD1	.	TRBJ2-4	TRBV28	TGTGCCAGCAGTTTGACAGGGGGGGCCAAAAACATTCAGTACTTC	CASSLTGGAKNIQYF
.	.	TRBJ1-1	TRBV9	TGTGCCAGCAGCGTAGATAACCGAGGCACTGAAGCTTTCTTT	CASSVDNRGTEAFF
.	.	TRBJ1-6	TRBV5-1	TGCGCCAGCAGCCCCCGGACAGACCTGACTTCTAATTCACCCCTCCACTTT	CASSPRTDLTSNSPLHF
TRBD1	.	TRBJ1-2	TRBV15	TGTGCCACCAGCAAAGGGGGCACTAACTATGGCTACACCTTC	CATSKGGTNYGYTF
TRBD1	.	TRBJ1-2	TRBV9	TGTGCCAGCAGCGTAGGGACAGGGGCGTGGGGCTACACCTTC	CASSVGTGAWGYTF
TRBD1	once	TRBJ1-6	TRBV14	TGTGCCAGCAGCCCTTCGGACAGGGTGGCCTATAATTCACCCCTCCACTTT	CASSPSDRVAYNSPLHF
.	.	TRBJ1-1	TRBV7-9	TGTGCCAGCAGCACACGCCAAAACACTGAAGCTTTCTTT	CASSTRQNTEAFF
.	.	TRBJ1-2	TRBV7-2	TGTGCCAGCAGCCTCTCTTTGGTGACAGGAGGCTACACCTTC	CASSLSLVTGGYTF
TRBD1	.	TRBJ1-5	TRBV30	TGTGCCTGGAGTGTACAGGGGGGTCAGCCCCAGCATTTT	CAWSVQGGQPQHF
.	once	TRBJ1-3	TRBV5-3	TGTGCCAGAAGCTTCAGGCGGGGGGTCGGAAACACCATATATTTT	CARSFRRGVGNTIYF
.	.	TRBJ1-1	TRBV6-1	TGTGCCAGCAGTGAAGCGCGGCGGGGAGCTTTCTTT	CASSEARRGAFF
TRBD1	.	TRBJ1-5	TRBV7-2	TGTGCCAGCAGCGCGGGGAACAGGGGGCTTAATCAGCCCCAGCATTTT	CASSAGNRGLNQPQHF
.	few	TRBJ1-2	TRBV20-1	TGCAGTGCTAGTCCCCCGGATAGTAAGGGGTACTATGGCTACACCTTC	CSASPPDSKGYYGYTF
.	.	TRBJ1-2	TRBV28	TGTGCCAGCAGTTTGGAGGGCTTTGGCTACACCTTC	CASSLEGFGYTF
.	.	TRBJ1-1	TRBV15	TGTGCCACCAGCAGAGATCCGATTGCGGAGAACACTGAAGCTTTCTTT	CATSRDPIAENTEAFF
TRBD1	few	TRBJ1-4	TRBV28	TGTGCCAGCAGCTCGGGACAGGGCCGGGAAAAACTGTTTTTT	CASSSGQGREKLFF
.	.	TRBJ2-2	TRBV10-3	TGTGCCATCAGCGTAGGGGGGAGGGGCACCGGGGAGCTGTTTTTT	CAISVGGRGTGELFF
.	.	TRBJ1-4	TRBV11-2	TGTGCCAGCAGTTTGACAGCCAATAATGAAAAACTGTTTTTT	CASSLTANNEKLFF